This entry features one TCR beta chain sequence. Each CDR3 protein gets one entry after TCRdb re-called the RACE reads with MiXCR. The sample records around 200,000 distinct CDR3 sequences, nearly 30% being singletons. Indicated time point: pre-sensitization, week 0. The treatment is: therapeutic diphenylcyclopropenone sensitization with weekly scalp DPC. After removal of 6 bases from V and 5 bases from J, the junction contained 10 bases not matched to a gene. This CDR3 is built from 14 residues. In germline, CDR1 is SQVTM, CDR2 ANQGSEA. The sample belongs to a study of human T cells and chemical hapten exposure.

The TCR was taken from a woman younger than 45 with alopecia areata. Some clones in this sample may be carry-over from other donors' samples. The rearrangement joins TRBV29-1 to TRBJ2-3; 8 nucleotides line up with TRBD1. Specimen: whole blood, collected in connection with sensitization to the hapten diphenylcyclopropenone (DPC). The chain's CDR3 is CSVDRGAFVDTQYF. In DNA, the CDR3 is TGCAGCGTCGACAGGGGTGCTTTTGTAGATACGCAGTATTTT.